The 10 T cell receptor beta chains in this list originate from one sample, sequenced in a study of blood T cell repertoires in COVID-19. Clones were read by immunoSEQ multiplex PCR, and TCRdb kept only the in-frame ones, dropping some. Of 150,000 to 200,000 clones in the sample, approximately 82% were seen once. Sample: peripheral blood. These receptors all come from a human donor with acute or convalescent COVID-19. The donor label of this sample is uncertain.

This rearrangement joins TRBV6-4 to TRBJ2-2, with 10 bases fitting TRBD1. J gave up 6 bases and V 8 bases, and 6 bases lay outside the gene matches. From germline, CDR1 is MRHNA and CDR2 SNTAGT. CDR3 size: 14 residues. The CDR3 DNA is TGTGCCAGCCGGGAGACAGGGGGCTCCGGGGAGCTGTTTTTT. Translated: CASRETGGSGELFF.

The chain recombines TRBV5-1 with TRBJ1-1; D perhaps matches TRBD1 (5 bases). Trimming cost V 7 bases and J 3 bases, with 19 bases left between them. CDR1 and CDR2 (germline): SGHRS, YFSETQ. This CDR3 is 15 amino acids long. CDR3 nucleotides: TGCGCCAGCCGATACGGGGGATTGGCCGACACTGAAGCTTTCTTT. Protein: CASRYGGLADTEAFF. Based on the CDR3 plus reference TRBV5-1 and TRBJ1-1, the full variable domain is KAGVTQTPRYLIKTRGQQVTLSCSPISGHRSVSWYQQTPGQGLQFLFEYFSETQRNKGNFPGRFSGRQFSNSRSEMNVSTLELGDSALYLCASRYGGLADTEAFFGQGTRLTVV.

The chain combines TRBV4-2 with TRBJ1-2, with a weak D call TRBD1 (5 bases). The CDR3 covers 15 residues. Trimming cost V 0 bases and J 8 bases, with 16 bases left between them. Germline assignment: CDR1 LGHNA and CDR2 YNFKEQ. This chain's CDR3 is CASSQDMWAGNGYTF. The CDR3 nucleotides are TGTGCCAGCAGCCAAGATATGTGGGCAGGGAACGGCTACACCTTC.

The chain combines TRBV11-2 with TRBJ2-7; the match to TRBD2 covers 8 bases. Germline CDR1 reads SGHAT; CDR2 reads FQNNGV. V dropped 1 base and J dropped 4; count of bases not matched to a gene: 6. The CDR3 runs 15 residues. CDR3 sequence reads: CASSLVGGAVYEQYF. The CDR3 DNA follows: TGTGCCAGCAGCTTAGTCGGGGGGGCTGTATACGAGCAGTACTTC.

This clone was seen a few times. This sequence joins TRBV4-1 and TRBJ1-1, with TRBD1 identical over 9 bases. The trim removed 1 base at V and 2 bases at J, leaving 11 bases unmatched. Germline CDR1 MGHRA, CDR2 YSYEKL. The CDR3 extends over 18 amino acids. The CDR3 reads CASSQATGGRRVNTEAFF. The CDR3 DNA sequence: TGCGCCAGCAGCCAAGCAACAGGGGGCCGGAGGGTTAACACTGAAGCTTTCTTT.

The chain recombines TRBV3-1 (or the pseudogene TRBV3-2) with TRBJ2-5; tentative D call: TRBD1 (6 bases). Looked up from germline, CDR1 is LGHDT and CDR2 is YNNKEL (reference sequence). The ends were cut back, 3 bases at V and 1 base at J, with 12 bases in the middle. CDR3 length: 15 amino acids. CDR3 coding DNA: TGTGCCAGCAGCCACTGGACAGCTCCCCAAGAGACCCAGTACTTC. Encoded protein: CASSHWTAPQETQYF.

The CDR3 DNA is TGTGCCAGCAGTTTTCAGGAAAGCAATCAGCCCCAGCATTTT. Its protein is CASSFQESNQPQHF. V and J are TRBV6-5 and TRBJ1-5; D is unclear. The CDR3 consists of 14 residues. CDR1 and CDR2 from the germline V gene are MNHEY and SVGAGI. V was pared by 4 bases and J by 1 base, with 8 bases between.

This chain joins TRBV29-1 and TRBJ2-5; possible D gene TRBD1, 6 bases. Trimming pared 3 bases from V and 1 base from J, leaving 9 bases between. Germline CDR1 and CDR2: SQVTM and ANQGSEA. The CDR3 consists of 13 residues. CDR3 in DNA: TGCAGCGTTGATCAGGGGCCCCAAGAGACCCAGTACTTC. Encoded protein: CSVDQGPQETQYF.

The chain combines TRBV6-6 with TRBJ1-5; D is uncertain. With 7 bases removed from V and 7 bases from J, the gap between germline ends came to 11 bases. Germline CDR1 reads MNHNY; CDR2 reads SVGAGI (reference sequence). The CDR3 is made up of 12 amino acids. The CDR3 is CASTPSGQPQHF. Written as DNA, the CDR3 is TGTGCCAGCACCCCCTCTGGCCAGCCCCAGCATTTT.

V is TRBV28 and J is TRBJ1-2, with 7 bases fitting TRBD1. The CDR3 runs to 14 residues. Germline lookup yields CDR1 MDHEN and CDR2 SYDVKM. J was trimmed by 5 bases and V by 2 bases; bases with no gene match: 5. The CDR3 here is CASSLQAGGYGYTF. CDR3 sequence (DNA): TGTGCCAGCAGTTTACAAGCAGGGGGTTATGGCTACACCTTC.